The subject of this entry is one TCR beta chain. Antigen: not known. This record belongs to a study of regulatory T cells in long-lasting Graves disease. Study-wide results and caveats: Sharing of public clonotypes was greater in persistent patients (under 3,000) than in new patients (roughly 880).

Noted time point: persistent/refractory GD, antithyroid drugs over 5 years with positive TRAb. From PBMCs, RNA was extracted and then used to make the TCR library. Arm-PCR with iRepertoire HTBI primers amplified the CDR3 regions for these TCR beta libraries. TCRdb processed the multiplex PCR reads anew with MiXCR; each CDR3 protein has one entry. The sample has under 450,000 distinct CDR3 sequences; about 20% are singletons. The sequenced sample was peripheral blood mononuclear cells (PBMCs), obtained when the disease was refractory, from a patient treated with antithyroid drugs. This TCR came from a female donor with Graves disease.

The CDR3 coding sequence is TGTGCCAGCAGTGTCAATACCGGGATTACAAGTGGCGAGCAGTACTTC. Translated, it gives CASSVNTGITSGEQYF. The V call is TRBV28, the J call TRBJ2-7, with TRBD2 as a possible D gene (5 bases). Germline lookup yields CDR1 MDHEN and CDR2 SYDVKM. The CDR3 runs 16 residues. The germline V and J ends were trimmed by 5 bases and 6 bases, with 23 bases remaining between them. The full variable domain, completed using reference TRBV28 and TRBJ2-7, is DVKVTQSSRYLVKRTGEKVFLECVQDMDHENMFWYRQDPGLGLRLIYFSYDVKMKEKGDIPEGYSVSREKKERFSLILESASTNQTSMYLCASSVNTGITSGEQYFGPGTRLTVT.